This T cell receptor (beta chain) was found in a study of T cell responses to AZD1222 COVID-19 vaccine (dated by TCRdb to the early 2020s). At the level of the whole study: TCR sequencing was performed for about 250 trial participants, of whom about 200 were given two doses of AZD1222 and around 25 were given two doses of MenACWY control vaccine. Trial participants were enrolled by age into subgroups of 18-55, 56-69 and 70-plus years, and about 150, 27 and 61 TCR-sequenced participants, respectively, were included in these subgroups.

Turning to this clone: Its binding antigen is unknown. No base qualities exist here, and no much larger clone lies one base off it.

Trimming costs V 6 bases and J 1 base, and their ends lie 10 bases apart. Including cysteine and phenylalanine, the CDR3 has 13 amino acids. Only the CDR3 part of the read is kept: 39 bases, read in frame from the first base. The CDR3 regions of human TCRbeta chains were analyzed by immunosequencing. The original methods were these. TCRs in the repertoires were matched against a reference library of SARS-CoV-2-specific TCRs that had been generated with the MIRA antigen-specificity platform. Breadth was defined as the fraction of unique TCRs that were SARS-CoV-2-associated. Depth was defined as the fraction of total T cells that were SARS-CoV-2-associated. Using the MIRA data, each spike-specific TCR was mapped to the spike region that the TCR reacts to and placed in a CD4 or CD8 class. Log10-transformed breadth and depth values were compared by one-way ANOVA with Sidak's multiple comparisons tests. The source is immuneACCESS, and TCRdb retained only in-frame sequences with V and J called. Part of the clones is not carried over; for the studies checked, unresolved V genes explain less than half of this, and the remainder is unexplained. V, J and clone size derive from that table, while D and trimming were established from the DNA sequence. Recorded for this sample are 150,000 or so clones; roughly 91% of them occurred a single time. Roughly 6.2% of the sample is held by the ten biggest clonotypes.

The paper as a whole reports these results and caveats: Conclusions about previously exposed vaccinees are limited because only six or seven AZD1222 recipients were SARS-CoV-2 seropositive at baseline. After two AZD1222 doses, spike-specific TCR breadth and depth were significantly higher than at day 0 and than in MenACWY recipients. Participants were mostly white British, with more females than males. The authors suggested clonal diversity may have been underestimated. Nearly half of unique spike-specific TCRs reportedly recognized epitopes outside regions mutated in the B.1.351 and B.1.1.7 variants. In the small 56-69-year group, the increase in depth fell short of significance, most likely because of low power. Because no day 14 peak-response samples were available, repertoires were characterized only after the peak T cell response. CD4 TCRs associated with the vaccine covered the entire spike protein, and the dominant responses were in regions 160-218 and 743-854.

Reading the label with the study, this specimen's time point is: about 28 days (+/-7) after the second vaccine dose. Because spike-specific TCR depth and breadth did not differ between the two schedules, AZD1222 recipients who got a second dose at roughly 4 weeks were pooled with those who got a second dose at roughly 12 weeks. Vaccinee samples came from UK trials COV001 and COV002, including a single-blind randomized controlled phase 2/3 trial of AZD1222 (ChAdOx1 nCoV-19) in healthy adults. Trial participant PBMC samples were collected at day 0 and day 28 after the second dose for TCRbeta chain sequencing.

The material was peripheral blood, obtained 28 days after the second AZD1222 dose. The rearranged segments are TRBV12-3 or TRBV12-4 and TRBJ2-7; the D segment cannot be called with confidence. This sequence was found in an adult who received the AZD1222 COVID-19 vaccine. The DNA is as follows: TGTGCCAGCAGCACCAGAGCTTCCTACGAGCAGTACTTC. The translation is CASSTRASYEQYF.